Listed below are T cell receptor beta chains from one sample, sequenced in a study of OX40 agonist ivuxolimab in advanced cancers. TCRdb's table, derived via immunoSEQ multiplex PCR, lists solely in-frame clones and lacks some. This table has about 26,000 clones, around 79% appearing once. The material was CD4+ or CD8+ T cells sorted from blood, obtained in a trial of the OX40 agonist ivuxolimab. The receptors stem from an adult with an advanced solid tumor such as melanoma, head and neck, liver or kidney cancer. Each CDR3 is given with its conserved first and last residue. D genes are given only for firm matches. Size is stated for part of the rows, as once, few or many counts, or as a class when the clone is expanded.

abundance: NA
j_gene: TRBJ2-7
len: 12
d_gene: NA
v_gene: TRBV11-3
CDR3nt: TGTGCCAGCGGCTCCGCCCCCTACGAGCAGTACTTC
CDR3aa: CASGSAPYEQYF

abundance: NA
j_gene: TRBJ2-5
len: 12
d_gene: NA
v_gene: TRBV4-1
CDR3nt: TGCGCCAGCAGCCAGTCTGTAGAGACCCAGTACTTC
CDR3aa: CASSQSVETQYF

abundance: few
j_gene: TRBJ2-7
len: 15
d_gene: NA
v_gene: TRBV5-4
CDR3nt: TGTGCCAGCAGCTTGAGCTTAAATCATCATTACGAGCAGTACTTC
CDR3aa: CASSLSLNHHYEQYF

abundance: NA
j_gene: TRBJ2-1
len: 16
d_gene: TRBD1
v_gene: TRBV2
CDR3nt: TGTGCCAGCAGTGAACTGGACAGGGCCTCTTACAATGAGCAGTTCTTC
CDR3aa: CASSELDRASYNEQFF

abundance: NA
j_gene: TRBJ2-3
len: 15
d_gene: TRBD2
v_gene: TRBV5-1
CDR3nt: TGCGCCAGCAGCTTAGGACTAGCGGACACAGATACGCAGTATTTT
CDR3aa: CASSLGLADTDTQYF

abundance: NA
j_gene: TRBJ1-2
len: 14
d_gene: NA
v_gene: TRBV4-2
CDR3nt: TGTGCCAGCAGCCAAGAAACGGACTACTATGGCTACACCTTC
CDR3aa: CASSQETDYYGYTF

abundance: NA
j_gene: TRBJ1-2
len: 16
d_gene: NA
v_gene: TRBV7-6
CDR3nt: TGTGCCAGCAGCTTATTGGGGAGTCGGCCCGGGGAGGGCTACACCTTC
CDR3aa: CASSLLGSRPGEGYTF

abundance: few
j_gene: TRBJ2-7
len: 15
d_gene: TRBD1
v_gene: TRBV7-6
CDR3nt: TGTGCCAGCAGCTTAGCCGAGACAGGGGTAAACGAGCAGTACTTC
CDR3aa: CASSLAETGVNEQYF

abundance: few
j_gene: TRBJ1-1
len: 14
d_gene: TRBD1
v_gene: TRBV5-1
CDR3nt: TGCGCCAGCAGCGAGGGGACAGGGAACACTGAAGCTTTCTTT
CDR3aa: CASSEGTGNTEAFF

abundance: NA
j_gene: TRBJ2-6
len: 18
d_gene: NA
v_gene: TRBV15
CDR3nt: TGTGCCACCAGCAGAGTCCCATCAAGAGTTTCTGGGGCCAACGTCCTGACTTTC
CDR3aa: CATSRVPSRVSGANVLTF

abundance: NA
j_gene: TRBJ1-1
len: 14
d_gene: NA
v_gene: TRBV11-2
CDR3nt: TGTGCCAGCAGCCAAGGGCACTCCAACACTGAAGCTTTCTTT
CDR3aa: CASSQGHSNTEAFF

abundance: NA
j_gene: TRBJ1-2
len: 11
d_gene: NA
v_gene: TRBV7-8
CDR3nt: TGTGCCAGCACCGGGGGGGATGGCTACACCTTC
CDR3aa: CASTGGDGYTF

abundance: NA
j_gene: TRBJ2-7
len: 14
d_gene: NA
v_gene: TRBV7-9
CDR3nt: TGTGCCAGCAGCGGGACCAGACACAGCTACGAGCAGTACTTC
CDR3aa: CASSGTRHSYEQYF

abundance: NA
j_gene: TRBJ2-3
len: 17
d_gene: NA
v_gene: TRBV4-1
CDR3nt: TGCGCCAGCAGCCAAGCCCCCCCACAGGGTGGCACAGATACGCAGTATTTT
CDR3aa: CASSQAPPQGGTDTQYF

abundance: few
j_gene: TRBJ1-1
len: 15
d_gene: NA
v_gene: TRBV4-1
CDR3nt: TGCGCCAGCAGCCCGGTGGGAAGGGGAAACACTGAAGCTTTCTTT
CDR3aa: CASSPVGRGNTEAFF

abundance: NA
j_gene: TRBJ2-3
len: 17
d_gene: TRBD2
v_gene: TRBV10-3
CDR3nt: TGTGCCATCAGTGAGGGGGGACTAGCGGGAGAAACAGATACGCAGTATTTT
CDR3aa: CAISEGGLAGETDTQYF

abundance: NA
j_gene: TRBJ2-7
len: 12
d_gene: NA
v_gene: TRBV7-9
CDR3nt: TGTGCCAGCAGCGTTATGCTACGAGAGCAGTACTTC
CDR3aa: CASSVMLREQYF

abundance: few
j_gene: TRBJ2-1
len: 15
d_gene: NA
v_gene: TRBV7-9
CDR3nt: TGTGCCAGCAGCCTCGCAGGAACTAGTTACAATGAGCAGTTCTTC
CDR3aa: CASSLAGTSYNEQFF

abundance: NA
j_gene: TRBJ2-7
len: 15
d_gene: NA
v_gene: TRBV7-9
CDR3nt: TGTGCCAGCAGCTCCGGGGCAGCAGACCCCTACGAGCAGTACTTC
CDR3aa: CASSSGAADPYEQYF

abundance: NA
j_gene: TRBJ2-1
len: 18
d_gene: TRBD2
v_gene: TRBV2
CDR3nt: TGTGCCAGCAGTGAATACTCCCTGGCTAGCGGGGCTTACAATGAGCAGTTCTTC
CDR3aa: CASSEYSLASGAYNEQFF

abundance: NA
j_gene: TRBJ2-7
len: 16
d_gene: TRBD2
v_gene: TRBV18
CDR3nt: TGTGCCAGCTCACTCCCGTTGACTAGCGGCTCCTACGAGCAGTACTTC
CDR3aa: CASSLPLTSGSYEQYF

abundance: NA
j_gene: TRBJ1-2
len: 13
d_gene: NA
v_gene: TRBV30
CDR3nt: TGTGCCTGGAGTGTACATCGGGCTGATGGCTACACCTTC
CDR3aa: CAWSVHRADGYTF

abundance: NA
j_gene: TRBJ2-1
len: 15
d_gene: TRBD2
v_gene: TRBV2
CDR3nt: TGTGCCAGCAGTGAGTTTACTAGCGGGGGGGCAACGCAGTTCTTC
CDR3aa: CASSEFTSGGATQFF

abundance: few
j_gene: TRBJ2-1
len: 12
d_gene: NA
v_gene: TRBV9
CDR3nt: TGTGCCAGCAGCGTAGGCTTCTCTGAGCAGTTCTTC
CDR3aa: CASSVGFSEQFF

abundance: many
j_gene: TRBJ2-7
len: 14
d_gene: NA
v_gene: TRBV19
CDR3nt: TGTGCCAGTAGTATGGAAGGGAGCTCCTACGAGCAGTACTTC
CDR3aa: CASSMEGSSYEQYF

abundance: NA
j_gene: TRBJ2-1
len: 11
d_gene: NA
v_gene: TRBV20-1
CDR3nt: TGCAGTGCAGTAGTAGGGAATGAGCAGTTCTTC
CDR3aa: CSAVVGNEQFF

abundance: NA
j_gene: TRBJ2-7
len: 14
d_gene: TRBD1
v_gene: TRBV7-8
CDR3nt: TGTGCCAGCAGCGCAGACAGGGGGCACTACGAGCAGTACTTC
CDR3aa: CASSADRGHYEQYF

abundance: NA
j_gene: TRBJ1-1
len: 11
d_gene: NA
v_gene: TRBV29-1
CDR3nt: TGCAGCGTTGTTATGAACACTGAAGCTTTCTTT
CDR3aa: CSVVMNTEAFF

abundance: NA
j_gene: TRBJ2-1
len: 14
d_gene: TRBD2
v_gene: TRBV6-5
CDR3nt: TGTGCCAGCAGCTTAGCGGGTGGGCTCGATGAGCAGTTCTTC
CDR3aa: CASSLAGGLDEQFF

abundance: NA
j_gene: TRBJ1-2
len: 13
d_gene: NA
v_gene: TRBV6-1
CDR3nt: TGTGCCAGCAGTACCGGGATCGGCTCTGGCTACACCTTC
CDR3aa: CASSTGIGSGYTF

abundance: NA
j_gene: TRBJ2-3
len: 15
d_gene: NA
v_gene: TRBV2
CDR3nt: TGTGCCAGCGAGGGACGGACGGCAGGCCCAGATACGCAGTATTTT
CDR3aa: CASEGRTAGPDTQYF